The present entry profiles one TCR beta chain with its context. Its antigen is unknown. Profiling relied on immunoSEQ multiplex PCR, and the TCRdb table lists in-frame clones only, not all of them. Of 160,000 or so clones listed, roughly 91% are singletons. The data belong to a study of T cell responses to AZD1222 COVID-19 vaccine. Study results and caveats: Compared with day 0, the breadth and depth of the Spike-specific TCR repertoire rose significantly after two doses of AZD1222.

The source of this sequence is an adult in good health. The sequences come from peripheral blood, collected on day 0 of AZD1222 vaccination.

The CDR3 region is CASNNQPQHF. In nucleotides, the CDR3 is TGTGCCAGCAACAATCAGCCCCAGCATTTT. The chain carries TRBV6-5 and TRBJ1-5; D is unresolved. The germline V and J ends were trimmed by 7 bases and 3 bases, with 1 base remaining between them. The CDR3 contains 10 residues. The germline V gene encodes CDR1 MNHEY and CDR2 SVGAGI.